These 5 T cell receptor beta chains were sequenced from one sample in a study of T cells after yellow fever vaccination. TCRdb independently ran MiXCR on the 5' RACE reads; one entry per CDR3 protein. The table shows 250,000 to 400,000 distinct CDR3 sequences, with approximately 4.3% occurring only once. The sample here was PBMCs, taken 15 days after the yellow fever booster vaccination. These receptors originate from a young man who received the YFV17D yellow fever vaccine.

This clonotype was found many times. This chain connects TRBV28 to TRBJ2-5; possible D gene TRBD2, 5 bases. The V end was cut by 4 bases, the J end by 3 bases, with 12 bases between. The germline V gene encodes CDR1 MDHEN and CDR2 SYDVKM. This CDR3 comprises 14 residues. The CDR3 loop is CASSWYSGEETQYF. CDR3 sequence (DNA): TGTGCCAGCAGTTGGTACAGCGGAGAAGAGACCCAGTACTTC.

This clonotype was counted only a few times. The chain employs TRBV7-2 and TRBJ1-1; D might be TRBD1 (5 bases). CDR1 is SGHTA and CDR2 is FQGNSA in the germline V gene. V dropped 3 bases and J dropped 6 bases, with 11 bases sitting between them. This CDR3 has 13 amino acids. This CDR3 reads CASSFGGVAEAFF. The CDR3 DNA is TGTGCCAGCAGCTTCGGGGGTGTCGCTGAAGCTTTCTTT.

This clonotype was seen ten or more times. The CDR3 region is CASSLLLAESRGQYF. In DNA, the CDR3 is TGTGCCAGCAGCTTATTACTAGCGGAGTCGAGGGGCCAGTACTTC. This chain uses TRBV7-6 with TRBJ2-5; TRBD2 aligns across 8 bases. The CDR3 consists of 15 residues. Germline CDR1 reads SGHVS; CDR2 reads FNYEAQ. V shed 2 bases, J shed 10 bases, and the junction held 12 bases outside the gene matches.

This clonotype was picked up many times. The rearrangement links TRBV29-1 to TRBJ2-2; possibly TRBD1 for D (5 bases). Germline-derived CDR1 and CDR2 are SQVTM and ANQGSEA. V was trimmed by 3 bases and J by 5 bases, leaving 10 bases between them. CDR3 length: 13 residues. CDR3 in DNA: TGCAGCGTTGACAGGGTGGGAACCGGGGAGCTGTTTTTT. Translated, it gives CSVDRVGTGELFF.

V and J are TRBV29-1 and TRBJ2-1, with 10 nucleotides matching TRBD2. The ends lost 4 bases at V and 0 bases at J; junction bases unmatched: 6. The CDR3 contains 16 residues. CDR1 SQVTM and CDR2 ANQGSEA come from the germline V gene. The CDR3 sequence: CSVGKASGGSYNEQFF. The CDR3 DNA reads as TGCAGCGTTGGTAAGGCTAGCGGGGGCTCCTACAATGAGCAGTTCTTC.